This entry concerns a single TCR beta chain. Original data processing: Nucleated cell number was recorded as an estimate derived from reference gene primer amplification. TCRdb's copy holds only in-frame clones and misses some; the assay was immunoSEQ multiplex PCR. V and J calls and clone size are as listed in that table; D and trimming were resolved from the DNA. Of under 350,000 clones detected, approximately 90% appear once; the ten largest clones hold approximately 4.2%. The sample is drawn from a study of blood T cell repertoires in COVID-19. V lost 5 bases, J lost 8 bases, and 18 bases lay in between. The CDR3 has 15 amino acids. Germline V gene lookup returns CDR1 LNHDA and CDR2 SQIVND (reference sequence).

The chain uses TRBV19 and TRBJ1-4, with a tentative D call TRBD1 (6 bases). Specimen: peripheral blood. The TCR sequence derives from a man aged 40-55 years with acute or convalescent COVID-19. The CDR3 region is CASSSRQVGREKLFF. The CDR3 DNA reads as TGTGCCAGTAGTTCCCGACAGGTTGGAAGGGAAAAACTGTTTTTT.